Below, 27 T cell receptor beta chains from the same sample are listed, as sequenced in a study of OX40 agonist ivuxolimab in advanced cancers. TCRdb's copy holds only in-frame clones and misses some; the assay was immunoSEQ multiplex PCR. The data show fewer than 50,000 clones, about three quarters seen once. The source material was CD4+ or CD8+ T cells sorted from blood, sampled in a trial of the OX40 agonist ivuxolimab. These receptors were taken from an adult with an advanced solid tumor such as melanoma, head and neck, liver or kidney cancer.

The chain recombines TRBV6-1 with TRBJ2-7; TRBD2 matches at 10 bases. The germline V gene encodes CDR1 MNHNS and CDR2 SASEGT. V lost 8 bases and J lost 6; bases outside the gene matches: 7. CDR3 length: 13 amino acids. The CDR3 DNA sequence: TGTGCCAGCGGCACTAGCGGGGCTACCGAGCAGTACTTC. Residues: CASGTSGATEQYF.

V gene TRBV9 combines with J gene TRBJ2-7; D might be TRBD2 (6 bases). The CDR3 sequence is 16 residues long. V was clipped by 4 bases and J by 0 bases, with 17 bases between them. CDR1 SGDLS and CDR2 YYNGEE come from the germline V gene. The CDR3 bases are TGTGCCAGCAGCCCCCGCGGAGCGGGCAGCTCCTACGAGCAGTACTTC. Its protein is CASSPRGAGSSYEQYF. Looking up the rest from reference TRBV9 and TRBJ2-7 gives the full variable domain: DSGVTQTPKHLITATGQRVTLRCSPRSGDLSVYWYQQSLDQGLQFLIQYYNGEERAKGNILERFSAQQFPDLHSELNLSSLELGDSALYFCASSPRGAGSSYEQYFGPGTRLTVT.

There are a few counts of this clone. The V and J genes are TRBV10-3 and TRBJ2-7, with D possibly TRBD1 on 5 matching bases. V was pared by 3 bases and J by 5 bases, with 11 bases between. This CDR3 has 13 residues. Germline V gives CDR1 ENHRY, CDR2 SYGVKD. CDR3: CAISDDSTHEQYF. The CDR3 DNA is TGTGCCATCAGTGACGACAGTACCCACGAGCAGTACTTC.

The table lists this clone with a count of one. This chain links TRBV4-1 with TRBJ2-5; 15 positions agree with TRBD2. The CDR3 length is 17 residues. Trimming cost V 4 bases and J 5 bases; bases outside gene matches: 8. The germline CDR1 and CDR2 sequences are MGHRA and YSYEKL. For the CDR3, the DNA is TGCGCCAGCAGCCCCGGACTAGCGGGAGGGCCAAAGGAGACCCAGTACTTC. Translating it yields CASSPGLAGGPKETQYF.

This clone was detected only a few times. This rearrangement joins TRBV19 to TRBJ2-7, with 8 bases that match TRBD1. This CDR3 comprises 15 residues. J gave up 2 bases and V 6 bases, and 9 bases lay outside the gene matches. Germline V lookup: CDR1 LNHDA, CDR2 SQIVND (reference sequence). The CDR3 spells CASRVFGTGAYEQYF. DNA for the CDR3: TGTGCCAGTAGGGTTTTCGGGACAGGCGCCTACGAGCAGTACTTC.

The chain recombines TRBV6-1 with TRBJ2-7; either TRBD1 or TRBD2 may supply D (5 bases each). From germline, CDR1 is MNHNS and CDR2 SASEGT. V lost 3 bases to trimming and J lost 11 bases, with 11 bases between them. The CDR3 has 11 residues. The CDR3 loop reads CASSESRGEYF. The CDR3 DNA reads TGTGCCAGCAGTGAGTCCCGAGGGGAGTACTTC.

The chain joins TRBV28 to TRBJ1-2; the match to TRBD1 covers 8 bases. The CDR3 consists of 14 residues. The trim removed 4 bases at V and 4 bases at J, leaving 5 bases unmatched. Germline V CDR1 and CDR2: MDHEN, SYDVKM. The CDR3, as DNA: TGTGCCAGCAGTTCATCGACAGGGGTCTATGGCTACACCTTC. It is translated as CASSSSTGVYGYTF.

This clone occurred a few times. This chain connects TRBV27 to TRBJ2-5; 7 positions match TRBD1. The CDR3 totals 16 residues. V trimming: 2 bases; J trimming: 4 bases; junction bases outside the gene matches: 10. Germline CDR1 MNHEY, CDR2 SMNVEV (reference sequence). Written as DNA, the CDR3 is TGTGCCAGCAGTTTAGGGGCAGGGGGAGTAAGAGAGACCCAGTACTTC. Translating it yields CASSLGAGGVRETQYF.

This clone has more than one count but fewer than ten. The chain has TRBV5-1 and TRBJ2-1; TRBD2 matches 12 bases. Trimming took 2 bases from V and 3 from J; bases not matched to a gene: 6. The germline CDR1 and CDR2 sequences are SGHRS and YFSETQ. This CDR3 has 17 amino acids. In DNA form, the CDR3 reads TGCGCCAGCAGCTTTGCGGGACTAGCGGGCGTCTACAATGAGCAGTTCTTC. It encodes CASSFAGLAGVYNEQFF.

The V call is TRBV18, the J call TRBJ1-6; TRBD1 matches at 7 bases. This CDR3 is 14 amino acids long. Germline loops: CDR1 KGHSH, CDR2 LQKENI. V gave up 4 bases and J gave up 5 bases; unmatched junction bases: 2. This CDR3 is CASSQDRNNSPLHF. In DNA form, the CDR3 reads TGTGCCAGCTCACAGGACAGGAATAATTCACCCCTCCACTTT.

The CDR3 protein is CASSLAQGSSYNEQFF. The CDR3 bases are TGTGCCAGCAGCTTAGCGCAGGGTAGCTCCTACAATGAGCAGTTCTTC. The chain employs TRBV7-8 and TRBJ2-1, with a possible D match to TRBD1 (5 bases). The CDR3 consists of 16 residues. CDR1 is SGHVS and CDR2 is FQNEAQ in the germline V gene. Trimming cost V 0 bases and J 0 bases, with 9 bases left between them.

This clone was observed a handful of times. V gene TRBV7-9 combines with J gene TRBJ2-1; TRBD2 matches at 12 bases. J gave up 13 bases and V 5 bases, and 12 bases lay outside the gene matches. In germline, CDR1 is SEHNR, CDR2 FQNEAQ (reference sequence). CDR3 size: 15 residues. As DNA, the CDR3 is TGTGCCAGCAGCACGGGGACTAGCGGGCGACACCAACAGTTCTTC. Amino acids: CASSTGTSGRHQQFF.

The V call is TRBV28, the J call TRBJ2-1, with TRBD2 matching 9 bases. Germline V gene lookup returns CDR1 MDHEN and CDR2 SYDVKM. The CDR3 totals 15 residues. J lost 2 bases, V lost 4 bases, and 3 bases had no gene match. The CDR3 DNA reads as TGTGCCAGCAGTTATAGCGGGAGCACCTACAATGAGCAGTTCTTC. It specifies CASSYSGSTYNEQFF.

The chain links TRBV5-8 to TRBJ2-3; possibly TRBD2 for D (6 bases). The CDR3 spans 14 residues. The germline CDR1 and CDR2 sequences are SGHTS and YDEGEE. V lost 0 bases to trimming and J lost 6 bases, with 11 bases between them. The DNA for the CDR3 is TGTGCCAGCAGCTTGGTTAGCGCGGGGGATACGCAGTATTTT. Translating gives CASSLVSAGDTQYF.

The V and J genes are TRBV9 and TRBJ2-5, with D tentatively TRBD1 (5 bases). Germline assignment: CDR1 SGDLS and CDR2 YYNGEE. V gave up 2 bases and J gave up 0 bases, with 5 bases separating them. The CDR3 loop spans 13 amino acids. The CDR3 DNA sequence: TGTGCCAGCAGCGTGACAGACCAAGAGACCCAGTACTTC. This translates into CASSVTDQETQYF.

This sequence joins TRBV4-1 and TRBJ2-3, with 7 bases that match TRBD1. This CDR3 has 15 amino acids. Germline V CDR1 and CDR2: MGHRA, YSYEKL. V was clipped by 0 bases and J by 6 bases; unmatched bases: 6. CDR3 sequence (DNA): TGCGCCAGCAGCCAAGAGGAAAGGGGGCTGGATACGCAGTATTTT. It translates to CASSQEERGLDTQYF.

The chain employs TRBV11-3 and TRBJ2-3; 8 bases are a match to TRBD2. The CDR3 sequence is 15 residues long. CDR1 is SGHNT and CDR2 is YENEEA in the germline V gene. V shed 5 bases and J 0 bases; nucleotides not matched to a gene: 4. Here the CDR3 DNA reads TGTGCCAGCAGCCAGCGGGAGCTCAGCACAGATACGCAGTATTTT. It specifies CASSQRELSTDTQYF.

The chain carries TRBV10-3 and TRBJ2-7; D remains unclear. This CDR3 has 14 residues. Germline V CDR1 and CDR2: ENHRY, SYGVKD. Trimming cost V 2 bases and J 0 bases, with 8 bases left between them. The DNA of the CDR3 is TGTGCCATCAGTGAGGGCCAGGCCTCCTACGAGCAGTACTTC. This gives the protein CAISEGQASYEQYF.

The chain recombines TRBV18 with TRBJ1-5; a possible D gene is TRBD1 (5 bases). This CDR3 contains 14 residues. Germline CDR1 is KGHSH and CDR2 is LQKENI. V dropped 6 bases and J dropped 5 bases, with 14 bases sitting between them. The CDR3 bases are TGTGCCAGCTCCCTACAAAGGGGAGATCAGCCCCAGCATTTT. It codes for CASSLQRGDQPQHF.

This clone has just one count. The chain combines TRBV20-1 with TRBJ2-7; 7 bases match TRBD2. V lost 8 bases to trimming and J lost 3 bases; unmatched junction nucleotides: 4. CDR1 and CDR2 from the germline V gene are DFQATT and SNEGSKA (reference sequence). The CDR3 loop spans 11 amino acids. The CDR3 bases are TGCAGTACCCCTAGCGGCTACGAGCAGTACTTC. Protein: CSTPSGYEQYF.

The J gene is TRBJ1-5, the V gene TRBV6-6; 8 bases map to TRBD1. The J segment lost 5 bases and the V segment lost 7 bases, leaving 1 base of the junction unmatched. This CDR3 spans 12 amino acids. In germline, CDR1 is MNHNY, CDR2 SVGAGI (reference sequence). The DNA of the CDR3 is TGTGCCAGCAAGACAGGGGATCAGCCCCAGCATTTT. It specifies CASKTGDQPQHF.

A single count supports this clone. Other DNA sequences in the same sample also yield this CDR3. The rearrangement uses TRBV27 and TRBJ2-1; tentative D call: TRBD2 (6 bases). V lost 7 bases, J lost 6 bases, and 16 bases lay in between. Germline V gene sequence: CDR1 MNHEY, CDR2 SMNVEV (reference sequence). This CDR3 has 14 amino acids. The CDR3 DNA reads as TGTGCCAGCACCTCAAAGGGAGGACTCAATGAGCAGTTCTTC. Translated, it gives CASTSKGGLNEQFF.

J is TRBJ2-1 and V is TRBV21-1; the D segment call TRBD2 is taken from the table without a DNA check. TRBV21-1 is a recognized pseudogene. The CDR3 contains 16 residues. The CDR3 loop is CASSSPLAGENNEQFF. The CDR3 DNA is TGTGCCAGCAGCTCCCCACTAGCGGGAGAGAACAATGAGCAGTTCTTC.

The CDR3 DNA is TGTGCCGGCACCGGACTATCCACTGAAGCTTTCTTT. Translating gives CAGTGLSTEAFF. The chain links TRBV6-5 to TRBJ1-1; D unresolved. V lost 11 bases and J 4 bases, leaving 14 bases between the germline ends. Germline V gene lookup returns CDR1 MNHEY and CDR2 SVGAGI. The CDR3 consists of 12 residues.

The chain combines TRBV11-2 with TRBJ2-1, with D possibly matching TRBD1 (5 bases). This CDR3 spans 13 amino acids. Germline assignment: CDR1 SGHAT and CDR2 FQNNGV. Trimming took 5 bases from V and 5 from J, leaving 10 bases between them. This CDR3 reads CASSQGRHNEQFF. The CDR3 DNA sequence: TGTGCCAGCAGCCAGGGTAGACACAATGAGCAGTTCTTC.

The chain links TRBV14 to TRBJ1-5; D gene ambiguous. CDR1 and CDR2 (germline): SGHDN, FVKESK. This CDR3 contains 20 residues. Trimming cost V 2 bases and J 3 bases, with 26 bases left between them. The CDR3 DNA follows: TGTGCCAGCAGCCAAAGTGCCGTAAGGGAGCGGCGCGCTATCAATCAGCCCCAGCATTTT. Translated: CASSQSAVRERRAINQPQHF.

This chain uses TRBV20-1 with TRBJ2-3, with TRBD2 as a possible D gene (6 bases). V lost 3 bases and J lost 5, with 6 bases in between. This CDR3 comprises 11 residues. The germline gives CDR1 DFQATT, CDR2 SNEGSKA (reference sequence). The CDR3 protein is CSARGGDTQYF. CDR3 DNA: TGCAGTGCTAGGGGGGGAGATACGCAGTATTTT.